This TCR beta chain was retrieved from a study of T cells in tumors after PD-1 blockade. At the level of the study: During anti-PD-1 treatment, some patients continued daily vismodegib 150 mg. Tumor samples averaged about 25,000 templates (range roughly 554-99,264) and approximately 6,200 unique clonotypes.

The method was immunoSEQ multiplex PCR; TCRdb's version includes in-frame clones alone and lacks a portion of them. In the table there are about 7,700 clones, 55% to 70% of which are singletons. Site-matched primary tumor biopsies were taken before and after PD-1 blockade. Input was about 616 ng to 6,500 ng of genomic DNA from tumor or blood. The junction had 9 bases not matched to a gene; V was cut back by 4 bases and J by 6 bases. Germline lookup yields CDR1 MNHEY and CDR2 SVGAGI. CDR3 size: 15 residues. Specimen: tumor tissue, collected after anti-PD-1 treatment. The sequence derives from a human donor with basal cell carcinoma. V is TRBV6-5 and J is TRBJ1-5, with 7 bases fitting TRBD1. This chain's CDR3 is CASSLSTGQIQPQHF. The CDR3 DNA follows: TGTGCCAGCAGTTTATCGACAGGGCAGATTCAGCCCCAGCATTTT.